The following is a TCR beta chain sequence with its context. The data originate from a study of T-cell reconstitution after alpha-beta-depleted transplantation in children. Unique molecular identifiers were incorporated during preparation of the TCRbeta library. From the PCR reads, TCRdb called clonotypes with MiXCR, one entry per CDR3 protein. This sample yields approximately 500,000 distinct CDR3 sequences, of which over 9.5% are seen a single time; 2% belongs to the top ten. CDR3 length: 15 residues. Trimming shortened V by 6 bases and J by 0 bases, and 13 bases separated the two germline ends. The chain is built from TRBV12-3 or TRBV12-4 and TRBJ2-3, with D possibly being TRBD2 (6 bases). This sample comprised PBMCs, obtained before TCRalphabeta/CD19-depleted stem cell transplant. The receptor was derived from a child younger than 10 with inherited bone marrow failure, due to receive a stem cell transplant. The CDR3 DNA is TGTGCCAGCAGGGATACCGGGACTAGCACAGATACGCAGTATTTT. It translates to CASRDTGTSTDTQYF.